This record concerns one T cell receptor (beta chain) sequence. No antigen is known for it. The sample belongs to a study of shared clonotypes between healthy human individuals. Naivety among CD8 cells was defined by CD45RO negativity and positive CCR7 selection, thereby excluding terminally differentiated effector memory CD45RA+ cells. Profiled with immunoSEQ multiplex PCR; TCRdb holds only in-frame clones, not every one. The sample has around 640,000 clones; 95% to 96% are singletons. Whole-study results and caveats: The small donor group covered limited genetic and exposure diversity. Even with large depth, rarefaction showed that sorted-subset sequencing was incomplete. Sharing across four donors was highest in naive CD4 (around 5%) and lowest in memory CD8 (approximately 0.4%).

Material: naive CD8+ T cells sorted from blood. The TCR originated in a woman in her 30s in good health.

CDR3 sequence (DNA): TGTGCCAGCAGCTCCCTGGACAGGGGCGGACCCAGGTTTATAGCCGGGGAGCTGTTTTTT. This sequence encodes CASSSLDRGGPRFIAGELFF. The J gene is TRBJ2-2, the V gene TRBV28, with TRBD1 matching 9 bases. There are 20 residues in the CDR3. The germline gives CDR1 MDHEN, CDR2 SYDVKM. V shed 6 bases, J shed 6 bases, and the junction held 23 bases outside the gene matches.